This TCR beta chain stems from a study of blood T cell repertoires in COVID-19. Overall study: Sample material is recorded as cDNA or gDNA derived from T cells, B-cell-depleted T cells, or PBMCs.

For recovered donors of Cohort 3, there were two negative PCRs, clearance, or symptom resolution. Authors' analysis steps: Counts of nucleated cells, estimated from reference gene primer amplification, were obtained. The table came from immunoSEQ multiplex PCR; TCRdb's copy has only in-frame clones and leaves some out. V and J calls and clone size follow that table, whereas D and trimming were derived from the DNA. The table includes 400,000 to 500,000 clones, around 87% detected once. This CDR3 spans 14 amino acids. Germline V lookup: CDR1 SGHNT, CDR2 YENEEA. The J segment lost 6 bases and the V segment lost 5 bases, leaving 8 bases of the junction unmatched.

The receptor comes from a woman aged 40 to 55 who had recovered from COVID-19. This chain connects TRBV11-3 to TRBJ1-1; 8 positions match TRBD1. Sequences were obtained from PBMCs or T cells enriched from blood (not recorded which). Written as DNA, the CDR3 is TGTGCCAGCAGCAAACAGGGGGTTTTAGCTGAAGCTTTCTTT. Translated: CASSKQGVLAEAFF.